This T cell receptor (beta chain) appears in the sequencing data of a study of Graves' ophthalmopathy and Graves' hyperthyroidism. Broader study findings: Sensitivity of roughly 88% and specificity of around 80% were achieved when a 13-signature model separated ophthalmopathy from stable hyperthyroidism.

RNA transcripts were the source from which TCR beta CDR3 regions were amplified. An initial RT-PCR round employing HTBI primers preceded a second-round multiplex PCR. One entry per CDR3 protein, called by TCRdb with MiXCR from the multiplex PCR reads. The table has about 50,000 distinct CDR3 sequences, about half seen once. A remark on this clonotype: Its matching antigen is unknown.

This TCR derives from an adult woman with Graves' ophthalmopathy. The sequenced sample consisted of peripheral blood.

CDR3 region: CASSFSGDPNEKLFF. CDR3 DNA: TGTGCCAGCAGTTTCAGTGGGGATCCTAATGAAAAACTGTTTTTT. V and J are TRBV12-3 or TRBV12-4 and TRBJ1-4; no definite D call. The CDR3 length is 15 residues. Between the trimmed V and J ends, which lost 3 bases and 3 bases, there was a span of 11 bases.